This T cell receptor (beta chain) originates from a study of T cells in Graves' hyperthyroidism and ophthalmopathy (dated by TCRdb to between 2018 and 2021). The study in broad terms: A discovery cohort of about a hundred patients, roughly 45 with Graves' ophthalmopathy and more than 55 with stable Graves' hyperthyroidism, was used to find distinguishing TCR V-J signatures. An independent validation cohort of about 20 hyperthyroidism patients and about 16 patients who later progressed to ophthalmopathy tested prospective prediction of ophthalmopathy. TCR Vbeta CDR3 sequencing of some 140 peripheral blood samples (around 45 ophthalmopathy, roughly 72 hyperthyroidism and 17 progressor patients) is reported in the paper. The roughly 94 discovery patients were randomly divided into training and test sets at a 7:3 ratio. Once sampling was done, hyperthyroidism patients were given methimazole at a starting dose of 30 mg daily, whereas ophthalmopathy patients were given high-dose intravenous methylprednisolone. Thyroid tissue and blood T-cell repertoires from more than five Graves' hyperthyroidism patients were also compared in the study.

With regard to this clonotype: There is no known antigen for this receptor. A junction end diverges from the germline sequence, so it may reflect a read error.

Looking up the germline V gene yields CDR1 SNHLY and CDR2 FYNNEI. The CDR3 has 17 amino acids, counting the end cysteine and phenylalanine. CDR3 DNA only is kept here, 51 bases in frame from base 1. TCR beta CDR3 regions were amplified from RNA transcripts. A first-round RT-PCR of the TCR CDR3 used the HTBI primer set with the Qiagen OneStep RT-PCR kit. The libraries were constructed in a second round of multiplex PCR and then size-selected and purified. Paired-end sequencing of the libraries was performed with 100 bp reads on an Illumina HiSeq2000. Processing in the source paper ran as follows. SOAPnuke was used to process the raw data, with reads discarded if the reads contained adapters or uncalled bases, had a mean Phred below 15, or lacked an exact constant-primer or identifier match. COPE v1.2.5 was used to merge high-quality paired reads, and clonotypes were defined as unique nucleotide sequences. MiTCR v1.1 was used to align the clonotypes against IMGT TRBV, TRBD and TRBJ reference segments. Analysis was restricted to V-J combinations with a frequency above 0.0001, which covered about 99% of repertoires. The TCS score was defined as F50 (clonal expansion) divided by E x V (chaos), with BLOSUM62-based TCRdist calculated between CDR3 peptides within each V-J. Welch's t-statistics and random forest reduced several hundred V-J features to about 12, which were used in a naive Bayes classifier (R e1071). TCRdb reanalyzed the raw reads on its own, using fastp at Q25 for trimming and MiXCR for clone calling, and kept in-frame beta chains. All rows with the same CDR3 protein become a single entry with the most common DNA and genes. V and J calls and clone size were set by TCRdb, not the authors. This sample gives some 510,000 distinct CDR3 sequences in total; 40% to 55% of them show up just once. The ten most abundant clones make up roughly 8.2% of the sample.

Graves' hyperthyroidism was defined as stable when no progression to ophthalmopathy occurred over 18 months of follow-up. The hyperthyroidism patients were between 18 and 65 years old and newly diagnosed, with a disease duration of less than 2 months. The study excluded patients with uncontrolled infections, other autoimmune diseases, pregnancy or lactation. Diagnoses relied on clinical symptoms, serum thyroxine and TRAb, thyroid ultrasound and orbital computed tomography. Total RNA was extracted using Trizol reagent, and RNA quality was assessed on an Agilent 2100 Bioanalyzer. Points the paper makes about the study in general: In validation, the model predicted progression to ophthalmopathy a median of roughly 6.2 months before onset, with about 70% sensitivity and 72.22% specificity. Most expanded thyroid clonotypes (frequency above 0.001) were also detected in blood, suggesting blood repertoires may reflect thyroid immune responses. Sample size was not statistically predetermined, and blinding of investigators to group allocation was not performed. In cross-validation, a model built on a 13 V-J signature told ophthalmopathy apart from stable hyperthyroidism with approximately 90% sensitivity and around 83% specificity, and in testing the same model reached 80%/75%.

The clonotype originates from a woman in her late teens or twenties with Graves' hyperthyroidism. Donor details come from another sample of the same person, matched by shared clones. The specimen was peripheral blood or thyroid tissue (not recorded which). The chain is encoded by TRBV2 joined to TRBJ1-4; there is no confident call for the D gene. At the DNA level, the sequence is TGTGCCAGCAGTGAAGGGGGTGGGAGTGATACTAATGAGAAACTGTTTTTT. Its protein is CASSEGGGSDTNEKLFF.